What follows is one TCR beta chain and its context. What it recognizes is unknown. Cultured CD4+ T-cell DNA underwent Oncomine TCR Beta short-read sequencing. CD4+ T cells were cultured, and genomic DNA was extracted from them. TCRdb fed the PCR reads into MiXCR, producing one record per CDR3 protein. This sample carries nearly 15,000 distinct CDR3 sequences, about 26% of them seen once, and the ten largest clones take under 30%. The CDR3 runs to 15 residues. Trimming removed 5 bases from V and 2 bases from J; junction bases left unmatched: 12. Germline CDR1 GTSNPN, CDR2 SVGIG (reference sequence). Treatment denoted: 10-day PBMC culture with coronavirus spike peptide pools or control peptides (ViraFEST assay). This record comes from a study of vaccination and CD4 T cells after COVID-19. Study-wide results and limits: Convalescent patients showed a median 86.3% of reactive clones that were seen only post-vaccination. In median terms, SARS-CoV-2-reactive clonotypes went from approximately 21 to 40, a nonsignificant rise.

The chain employs TRBV30 and TRBJ2-7, with 7 nucleotides matching TRBD2. Sequencing was carried out using cultured CD4+ T cells from blood. The sequence came from a human donor with COVID-19. CDR3 loop: CAWGVIAGPTYEQYF. CDR3 in DNA: TGTGCCTGGGGGGTAATAGCGGGTCCAACCTACGAGCAGTACTTC.